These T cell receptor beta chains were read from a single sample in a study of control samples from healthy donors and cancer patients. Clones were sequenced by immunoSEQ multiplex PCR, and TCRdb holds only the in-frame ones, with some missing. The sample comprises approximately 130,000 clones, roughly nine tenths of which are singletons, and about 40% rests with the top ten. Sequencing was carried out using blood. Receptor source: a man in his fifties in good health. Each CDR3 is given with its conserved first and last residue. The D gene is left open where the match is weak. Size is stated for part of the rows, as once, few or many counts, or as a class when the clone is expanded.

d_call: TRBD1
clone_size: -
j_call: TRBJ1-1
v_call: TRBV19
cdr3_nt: TGTGCCAGTAGCATGACAGGGGGCGAGATGGGAGGAGCTTTCTTT
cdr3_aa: CASSMTGGEMGGAFF

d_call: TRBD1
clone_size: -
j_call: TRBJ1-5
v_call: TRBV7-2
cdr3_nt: TGTGCCAGCAGCTGGGGACAGGGAGGTCAGCCCCAGCATTTT
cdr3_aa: CASSWGQGGQPQHF

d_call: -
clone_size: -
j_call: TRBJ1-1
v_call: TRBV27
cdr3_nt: TGTGCCAGCAGCACGTTTCAGGGGACGAACACTGAAGCTTTCTTT
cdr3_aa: CASSTFQGTNTEAFF

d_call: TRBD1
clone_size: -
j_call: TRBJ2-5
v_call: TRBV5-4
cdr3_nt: TGTGCCAGCAGCTTAGGGACAGGGCGTGAGACCCAGTACTTC
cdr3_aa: CASSLGTGRETQYF

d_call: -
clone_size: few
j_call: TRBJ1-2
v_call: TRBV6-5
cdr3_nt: TGTGCCAGCAGTTACGCGTTTGGAACTAACTATGGCTACACCTTC
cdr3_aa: CASSYAFGTNYGYTF

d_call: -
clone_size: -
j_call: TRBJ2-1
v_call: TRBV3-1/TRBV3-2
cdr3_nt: TGTGCCAGCAGCCTAACAGGGTACAATGAGCAGTTCTTC
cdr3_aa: CASSLTGYNEQFF

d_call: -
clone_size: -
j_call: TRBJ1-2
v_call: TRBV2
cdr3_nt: TGTGCCAGCAGGAGGGAAGTAGATGGCTACACCTTC
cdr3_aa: CASRREVDGYTF

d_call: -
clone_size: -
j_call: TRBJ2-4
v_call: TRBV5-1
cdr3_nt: TGCGCCAGCACTCGTGGCCGGGACAACAAAAACATTCAGTACTTC
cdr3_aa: CASTRGRDNKNIQYF

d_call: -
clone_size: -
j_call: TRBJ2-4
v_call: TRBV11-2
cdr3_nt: TGTGCCAGCCGAAAGGAAGCGGAGGGAAACATTCAGTACTTC
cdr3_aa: CASRKEAEGNIQYF

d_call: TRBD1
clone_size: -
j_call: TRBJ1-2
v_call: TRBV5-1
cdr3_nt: TGCGCCAGCAGCCCAGGGACAGGTCTCTATGGCTACACCTTC
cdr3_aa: CASSPGTGLYGYTF

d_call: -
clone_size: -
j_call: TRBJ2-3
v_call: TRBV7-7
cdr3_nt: TGTGCCAGCAGCTTAGGGATGGGGGCGGGGACAGATACGCAGTATTTT
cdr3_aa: CASSLGMGAGTDTQYF

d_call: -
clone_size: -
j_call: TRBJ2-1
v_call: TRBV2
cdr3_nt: TGTGCCAGCACGGAAGTCGAAGGGGCGTACAATGAGCAGTTCTTC
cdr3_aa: CASTEVEGAYNEQFF

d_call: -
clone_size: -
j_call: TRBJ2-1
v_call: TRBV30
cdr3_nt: TGTGCCTGGAGTAAGGGCCACTACAATGAGCAGTTCTTC
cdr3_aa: CAWSKGHYNEQFF

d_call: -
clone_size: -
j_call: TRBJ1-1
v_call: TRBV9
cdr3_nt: TGTGCCAGCAGCGAGGGTTACACTGAAGCTTTCTTT
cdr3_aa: CASSEGYTEAFF

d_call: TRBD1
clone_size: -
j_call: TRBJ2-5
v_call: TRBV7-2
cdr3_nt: TGTGCCAGCAGCTTAGTTTCAGGGGGCAGGGAGACCCAGTACTTC
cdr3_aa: CASSLVSGGRETQYF

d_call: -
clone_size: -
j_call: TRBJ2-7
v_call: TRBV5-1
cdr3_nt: TGCGCCAGCAGCTCCTTCCCGGGCCTCTACGAGCAGTACTTC
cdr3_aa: CASSSFPGLYEQYF

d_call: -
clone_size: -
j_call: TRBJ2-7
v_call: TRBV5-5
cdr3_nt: TGTGCCAGCAGCTTGGATCGGTTCGAGCAGTACTTC
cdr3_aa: CASSLDRFEQYF

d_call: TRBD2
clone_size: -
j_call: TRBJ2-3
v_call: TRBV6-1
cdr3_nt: TGTGCCAGCAGTGAAAGGATAGCGGGGACCACAGATACGCAGTATTTT
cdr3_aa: CASSERIAGTTDTQYF

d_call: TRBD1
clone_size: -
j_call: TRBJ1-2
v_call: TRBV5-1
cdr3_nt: TGCGCCAGCAGCTTGGCCCGGACAGGGAACTATGGCTACACCTTC
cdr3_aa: CASSLARTGNYGYTF

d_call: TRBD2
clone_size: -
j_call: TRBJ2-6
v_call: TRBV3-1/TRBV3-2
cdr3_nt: TGTGCCAGCAGCCAAGGGGAGGGGACTGGGGCCAACGTCCTGACTTTC
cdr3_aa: CASSQGEGTGANVLTF

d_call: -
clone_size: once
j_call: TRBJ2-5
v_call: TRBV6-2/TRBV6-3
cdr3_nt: TGTGCCAGCAGTTACCCCGAGACCCAGTACTTC
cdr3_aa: CASSYPETQYF

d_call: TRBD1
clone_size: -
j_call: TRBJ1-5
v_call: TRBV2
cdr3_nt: TGTGCCAGCAGTGGGAACAGGGGGATTAGTAGCAATCAGCCCCAGCATTTT
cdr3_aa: CASSGNRGISSNQPQHF

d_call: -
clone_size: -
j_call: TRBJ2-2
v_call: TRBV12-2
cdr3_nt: TGTGCAAGTCGCTTTGTTCGGGGGGGCGCGAGCACCGGGGAGCTGTTTTTT
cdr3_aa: CASRFVRGGASTGELFF

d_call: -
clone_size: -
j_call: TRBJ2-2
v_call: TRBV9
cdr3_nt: TGTGCCAGCACTTTCGCCTTAAACACCGGGGAGCTGTTTTTT
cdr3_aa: CASTFALNTGELFF

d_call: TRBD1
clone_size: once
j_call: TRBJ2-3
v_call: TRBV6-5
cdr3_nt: TGTGCCAGCAGCCCGGACAGGGGCACAGATACGCAGTATTTT
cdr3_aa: CASSPDRGTDTQYF

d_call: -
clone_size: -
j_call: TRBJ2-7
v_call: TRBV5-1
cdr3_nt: TGCGCCAGCAGCTTGGCACGGACAGCCGAAAACTCCTACGAGCAGTACTTC
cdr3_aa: CASSLARTAENSYEQYF